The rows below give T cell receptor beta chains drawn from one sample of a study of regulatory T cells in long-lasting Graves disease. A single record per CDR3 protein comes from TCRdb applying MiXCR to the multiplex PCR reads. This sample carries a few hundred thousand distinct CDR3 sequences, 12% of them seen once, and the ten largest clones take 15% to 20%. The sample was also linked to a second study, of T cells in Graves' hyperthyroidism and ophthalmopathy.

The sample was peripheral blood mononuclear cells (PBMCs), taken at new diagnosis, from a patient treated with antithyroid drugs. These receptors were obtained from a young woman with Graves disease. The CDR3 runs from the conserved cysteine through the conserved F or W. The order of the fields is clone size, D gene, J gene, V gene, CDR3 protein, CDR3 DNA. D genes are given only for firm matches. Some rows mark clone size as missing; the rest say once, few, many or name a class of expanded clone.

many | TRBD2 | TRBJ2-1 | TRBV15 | CATSRGLAGGYNEQFF | TGTGCCACCAGCAGAGGACTAGCGGGAGGTTACAATGAGCAGTTCTTC
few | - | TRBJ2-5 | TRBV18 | CASSQPVLKETQYF | TGTGCCAGCTCACAACCAGTACTAAAAGAGACCCAGTACTTC
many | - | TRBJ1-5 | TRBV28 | CASSLSGKSNQPQHF | TGTGCCAGCAGTTTATCAGGGAAAAGCAATCAGCCCCAGCATTTT
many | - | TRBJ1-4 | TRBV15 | CATSRDRGTGPTGKLFF | TGTGCCACCAGCAGAGATCGGGGAACAGGCCCCACGGGAAAACTGTTTTTT
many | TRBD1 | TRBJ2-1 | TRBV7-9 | CASRGQGNTEQFF | TGTGCCAGCAGGGGACAGGGCAATACTGAGCAGTTCTTC
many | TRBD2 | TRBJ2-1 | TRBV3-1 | CASRLAGRFVNEQFF | TGTGCCAGCAGGCTAGCGGGGAGATTCGTCAATGAGCAGTTCTTC
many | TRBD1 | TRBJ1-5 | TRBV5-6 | CASSLGAGGRQPQHF | TGTGCCAGCAGCTTGGGGGCAGGGGGCCGGCAGCCCCAGCATTTT
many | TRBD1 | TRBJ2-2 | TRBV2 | CASSEPWTGTAGRSGELFF | TGTGCCAGCAGTGAACCGTGGACAGGGACCGCCGGCCGGTCCGGGGAGCTGTTTTTT
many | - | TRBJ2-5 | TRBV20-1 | CSARGGTQYF | TGCAGTGCTAGAGGGGGGACCCAGTACTTC
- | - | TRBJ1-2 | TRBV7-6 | CASSPGNLEGFDYGYTF | TGTGCCAGCAGCCCGGGCAATTTGGAGGGGTTTGACTATGGCTACACCTTC
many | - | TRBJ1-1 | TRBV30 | CAWYREFANTEAFF | TGTGCCTGGTACAGGGAGTTCGCGAACACTGAAGCTTTCTTT
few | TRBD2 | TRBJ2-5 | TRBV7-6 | CASSTKPGLAGAGQETQYF | TGTGCCAGCAGCACGAAGCCGGGACTAGCGGGAGCGGGCCAAGAGACCCAGTACTTC
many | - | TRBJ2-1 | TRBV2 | CASRDSPKNEQFF | TGTGCCAGCAGGGACAGCCCTAAGAATGAGCAGTTCTTC
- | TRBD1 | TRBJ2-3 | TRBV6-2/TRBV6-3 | CASSPGTGDSTDTQYF | TGTGCCAGCAGTCCCGGGACAGGGGATAGCACAGATACGCAGTATTTT
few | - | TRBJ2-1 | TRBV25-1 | CASSRDTSLDEQFF | TGTGCCAGCAGCCGAGACACGAGTCTGGATGAGCAGTTCTTC
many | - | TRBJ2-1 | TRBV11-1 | CASSLVLWADMTNEQFF | TGTGCCAGCAGCTTAGTCCTATGGGCAGACATGACGAATGAGCAGTTCTTC
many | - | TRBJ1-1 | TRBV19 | CASSLPRSLNTEAFF | TGTGCCAGTAGTCTACCCCGTTCACTGAACACTGAAGCTTTCTTT
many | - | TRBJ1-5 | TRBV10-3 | CAISESSGLSGRNQPQHF | TGTGCCATCAGTGAGTCTTCGGGTTTGTCAGGGCGCAATCAGCCCCAGCATTTT
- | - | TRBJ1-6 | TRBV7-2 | CASSQGLYYNNSPLHF | TGTGCCAGCAGCCAGGGCCTCTACTATAATAATTCACCCCTCCACTTT
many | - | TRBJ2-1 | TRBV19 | CASSPIGGSYNEQFF | TGTGCCAGTAGTCCCATCGGGGGTTCCTACAATGAGCAGTTCTTC
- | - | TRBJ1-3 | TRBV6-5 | CASSSTGGNTIYF | TGTGCCAGCAGTTCGACAGGTGGAAACACCATATATTTT
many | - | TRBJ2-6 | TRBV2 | CASSLRQSLGRANVLTF | TGTGCCAGCAGCCTCCGACAAAGTCTAGGGAGGGCCAACGTCCTGACTTTC
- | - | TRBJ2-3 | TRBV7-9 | CASGRMGTQYF | TGTGCCAGCGGCCGGATGGGTACGCAGTATTTT
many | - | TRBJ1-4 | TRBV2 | CASIGGRVTNEKLFF | TGTGCCAGCATCGGGGGCAGGGTAACTAATGAAAAACTGTTTTTT
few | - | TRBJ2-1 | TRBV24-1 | CAIGGLYNEQFF | TGTGCCATTGGAGGCCTCTACAATGAGCAGTTCTTC
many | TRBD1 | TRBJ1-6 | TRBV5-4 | CASTRTGGFGNSPLHF | TGTGCCAGCACTCGGACAGGGGGCTTCGGGAATTCACCCCTCCACTTT
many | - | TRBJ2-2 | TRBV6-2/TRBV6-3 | CASSYPGRSTGELFF | TGTGCCAGCAGTTACCCGGGACGAAGCACCGGGGAGCTGTTTTTT
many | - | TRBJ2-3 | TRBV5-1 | CASREQGPSTDTQYF | TGCGCCAGCCGTGAACAGGGCCCAAGCACAGATACGCAGTATTTT
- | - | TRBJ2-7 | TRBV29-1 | CSVMEGNRDEQYF | TGCAGCGTCATGGAGGGGAATCGGGACGAGCAGTACTTC
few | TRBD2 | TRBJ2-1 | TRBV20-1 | CSARVLAASYNEQFF | TGCAGTGCTAGAGTCCTAGCGGCCTCCTACAATGAGCAGTTCTTC
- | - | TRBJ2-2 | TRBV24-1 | CATRGEATGELFF | TGTGCCACCAGGGGGGAGGCGACCGGGGAGCTGTTTTTT
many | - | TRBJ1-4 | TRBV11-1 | CASSFGGDEKLFF | TGTGCCAGCAGCTTCGGAGGGGATGAAAAACTGTTTTTT
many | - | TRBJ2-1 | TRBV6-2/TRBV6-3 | CASSYIKSSYNEQFF | TGTGCCAGCAGTTACATCAAGAGCTCCTACAATGAGCAGTTCTTC
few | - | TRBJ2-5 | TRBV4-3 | CASSPMDRKGTQYF | TGCGCCAGCAGCCCGATGGACCGAAAGGGGACCCAGTACTTC